Following are 11 T cell receptor beta chains from one sample sequenced in a study of blood T cell repertoires in COVID-19. Profiling relied on immunoSEQ multiplex PCR, and the TCRdb table lists in-frame clones only, not all of them. The profile shows 140,000 or so clones, 80% to 85% of them singletons. Material: peripheral blood. Receptors were obtained from a human donor in a cohort sampled during active COVID-19.

This chain connects TRBV10-1 to TRBJ1-2; D not certain. This CDR3 has 15 amino acids. Per the germline V gene, CDR1 is WNHNN and CDR2 is SYGVQD (reference sequence). Trimming took 9 bases from V and 6 from J, leaving 23 bases between them. The CDR3: CASKQSAGSLHGYTF. In DNA form, the CDR3 reads TGCGCCAGTAAACAATCCGCGGGCAGCCTCCATGGCTACACCTTC.

The CDR3 loop is CASTNRVIYEQYF. The CDR3 DNA is TGTGCCAGCACAAACAGGGTTATCTACGAGCAGTACTTC. This rearrangement joins TRBV6-5 to TRBJ2-7; D possibly corresponds to TRBD1 (6 bases). The CDR3 length is 13 residues. Germline CDR1 and CDR2: MNHEY and SVGAGI. Trimming took off 7 bases at V and 3 bases at J, with 13 bases between the two ends.

V gene TRBV5-1 combines with J gene TRBJ2-7; TRBD2 is a possible D gene (8 bases). V was cut by 4 bases and J by 6 bases, with 20 bases left in between. The CDR3 runs to 15 residues. Germline V gene data show CDR1 as SGHRS and CDR2 as YFSETQ. The CDR3 loop is CASSPGGTASLEQYF. The CDR3 region has the DNA TGCGCCAGCAGCCCGGGGGGGACAGCTTCTCTCGAGCAGTACTTC.

This chain uses TRBV5-4 with TRBJ2-7, with D possibly TRBD1 on 8 matching bases. CDR1 and CDR2 from the germline V gene are SGHNT and YYREEE (reference sequence). The CDR3 contains 13 residues. V shed 1 base and J shed 6 bases, with 11 bases lying between them. CDR3 amino acids: CASSLYRGGEQYF. DNA for the CDR3: TGTGCCAGCAGCTTGTACAGGGGGGGCGAGCAGTACTTC.

The chain is built from TRBV6-6 and TRBJ1-4; 7 bases agree with TRBD1. The CDR3 loop spans 16 amino acids. With 1 base clipped from V and 7 bases from J, the junction kept 9 bases outside the gene matches. CDR1 and CDR2 from the germline V gene are MNHNY and SVGAGI (reference sequence). This CDR3 is CASSYYEGASSEKLFF. CDR3 nucleotide sequence: TGTGCCAGCAGTTACTACGAGGGGGCGAGCAGTGAAAAACTGTTTTTT.

The genes are TRBV3-1 (or the pseudogene TRBV3-2) and TRBJ2-3; 10 bases fit TRBD2. V shed 3 bases and J 5 bases; nucleotides not matched to a gene: 8. CDR1 and CDR2 (germline): LGHDT, YNNKEL (reference sequence). CDR3 length: 16 residues. The DNA for the CDR3 is TGTGCCAGCAGCCATTGGGGAGCGGGGGGGAGAGATACGCAGTATTTT. The encoded protein is CASSHWGAGGRDTQYF.

The chain employs TRBV10-3 and TRBJ1-2; 7 nucleotides match TRBD1. The CDR3 is 16 residues long. Trimming cost V 0 bases and J 6 bases; bases outside gene matches: 10. The germline gives CDR1 ENHRY, CDR2 SYGVKD. CDR3 coding DNA: TGTGCCATCAGTGAGTCATTGACAGGGAGTGTGGATGGCTACACCTTC. Protein sequence: CAISESLTGSVDGYTF.

The chain combines TRBV20-1 with TRBJ2-7; TRBD2 matches at 9 bases. Germline CDR1 is DFQATT and CDR2 is SNEGSKA (reference sequence). The CDR3 is 17 amino acids. After removal of 3 bases from V and 4 bases from J, the junction contained 16 bases not matched to a gene. CDR3 coding DNA: TGCAGTGCTAGTTCCTCCGGAGCGGGGGGAGGTTTATACGAGCAGTACTTC. Residues: CSASSSGAGGGLYEQYF.

The V call is TRBV11-2, the J call TRBJ2-4; no clear D gene. In germline, CDR1 is SGHAT, CDR2 FQNNGV. The CDR3 consists of 10 residues. Trimming shortened V by 6 bases and J by 7 bases, and 4 bases separated the two germline ends. The CDR3 coding sequence is TGTGCCAGCAGTCAGAACATTCAGTACTTC. Amino acids: CASSQNIQYF. The whole variable domain, remainder taken from reference TRBV11-2 and TRBJ2-4, is EAGVAQSPRYKIIEKRQSVAFWCNPISGHATLYWYQQILGQGPKLLIQFQNNGVVDDSQLPKDRFSAERLKGVDSTLKIQPAKLEDSAVYLCASSQNIQYFGAGTRLSVL.

This rearrangement joins TRBV4-1 to TRBJ2-1; the match to TRBD1 covers 7 bases. After removal of 0 bases from V and 0 bases from J, the junction contained 2 bases not matched to a gene. This CDR3 has 16 amino acids. Germline lookup yields CDR1 MGHRA and CDR2 YSYEKL. The DNA of the CDR3 is TGCGCCAGCAGCCAAGATCCAGGGGGCTCCTACAATGAGCAGTTCTTC. Translation: CASSQDPGGSYNEQFF.

V gene TRBV6-5 combines with J gene TRBJ2-5; tentative D call: TRBD2 (6 bases). Trimming left V 5 bases short and J 2 bases short, with 9 bases between. Germline CDR1 reads MNHEY; CDR2 reads SVGAGI. CDR3 length equals 13 residues. The CDR3 sequence is CASSRRAQETQYF. CDR3 DNA sequence: TGTGCCAGCAGTCGGAGGGCTCAAGAGACCCAGTACTTC.